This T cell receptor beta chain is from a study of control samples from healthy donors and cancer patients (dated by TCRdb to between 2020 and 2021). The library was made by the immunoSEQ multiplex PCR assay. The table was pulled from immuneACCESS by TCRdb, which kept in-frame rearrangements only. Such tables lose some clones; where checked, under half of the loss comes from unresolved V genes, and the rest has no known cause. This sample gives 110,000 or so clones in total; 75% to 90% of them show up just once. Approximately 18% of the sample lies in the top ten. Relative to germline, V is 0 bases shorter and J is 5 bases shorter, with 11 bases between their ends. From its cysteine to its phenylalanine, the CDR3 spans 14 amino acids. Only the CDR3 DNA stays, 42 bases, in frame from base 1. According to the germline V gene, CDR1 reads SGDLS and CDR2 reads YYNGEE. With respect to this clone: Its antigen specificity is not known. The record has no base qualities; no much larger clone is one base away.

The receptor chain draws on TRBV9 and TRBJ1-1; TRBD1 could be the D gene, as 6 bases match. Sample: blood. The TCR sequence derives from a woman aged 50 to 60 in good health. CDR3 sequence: CASSVVEGGTEAFF. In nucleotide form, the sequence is TGTGCCAGCAGCGTAGTGGAGGGGGGGACTGAAGCTTTCTTT.